A selection of T cell receptor beta chains follows, all from one sample in a study of blood T cell repertoires in COVID-19. Sequenced by immunoSEQ multiplex PCR; TCRdb stores in-frame clones only, minus some. This table holds about 270,000 clones, under 90% found once. Sequencing was done on a sample of peripheral blood. These receptors all stem from a woman aged 18 to 35 with acute or convalescent COVID-19. Both conserved end residues are part of each CDR3. A D gene is named only where the DNA matches it firmly. Rows give clone size only sometimes, using once, few, many, or a class for an expanded clone.

>TRBD1|TRBJ1-1|TRBV27|17|once
CASSDGQGAWVGTEAFF
TGTGCCAGCAGCGACGGACAGGGGGCTTGGGTTGGCACTGAAGCTTTCTTT
>TRBD1|TRBJ1-1|TRBV19|16|-
CASSTDRGQRVTEAFF
TGTGCCAGTAGTACGGACAGGGGGCAGAGAGTCACTGAAGCTTTCTTT
>-|TRBJ2-1|TRBV9|15|-
CASSVGGATYNEQFF
TGTGCCAGCAGCGTAGGCGGGGCAACCTACAATGAGCAGTTCTTC
>-|TRBJ2-2|TRBV6-5|16|-
CASSYTRVEWTGELFF
TGTGCCAGCAGTTACACGCGGGTTGAGTGGACCGGGGAGCTGTTTTTT
>TRBD1|TRBJ1-5|TRBV6-2/TRBV6-3|18|-
CASSYNKDRAFGNQPQHF
TGTGCCAGCAGTTACAACAAGGACAGGGCATTCGGCAATCAGCCCCAGCATTTT
>-|TRBJ1-2|TRBV9|12|-
CASSPGDTGYTF
TGTGCCAGCAGCCCAGGGGATACTGGCTACACCTTC
>-|TRBJ1-2|TRBV7-8|12|-
CASSQRLYGYTF
TGTGCCAGCAGCCAGAGATTATATGGCTACACCTTC
>TRBD1|TRBJ2-2|TRBV7-8|17|-
CASSLVGTGGSSGELFF
TGTGCCAGCAGCTTAGTCGGGACAGGGGGAAGTTCCGGGGAGCTGTTTTTT
>TRBD1|TRBJ1-1|TRBV19|18|-
CASSIGKDRVFRGTEAFF
TGTGCCAGTAGTATAGGGAAGGACAGGGTATTCAGAGGCACTGAAGCTTTCTTT
>TRBD1|TRBJ1-5|TRBV28|15|-
CASSLDRETNQPQHF
TGTGCCAGCAGTTTAGACAGGGAGACCAATCAGCCCCAGCATTTT
>TRBD1|TRBJ2-7|TRBV6-5|13|-
CASSLGTGYEQYF
TGTGCCAGCAGCCTAGGGACAGGATACGAGCAGTACTTC
>-|TRBJ2-7|TRBV3-1/TRBV3-2|13|-
CASSQEGGREQYF
TGTGCCAGCAGCCAAGAGGGAGGACGGGAGCAGTACTTC
>-|TRBJ2-1|TRBV3-1/TRBV3-2|12|few
CASSRLGNEQFF
TGTGCCAGCAGCCGACTCGGCAATGAGCAGTTCTTC